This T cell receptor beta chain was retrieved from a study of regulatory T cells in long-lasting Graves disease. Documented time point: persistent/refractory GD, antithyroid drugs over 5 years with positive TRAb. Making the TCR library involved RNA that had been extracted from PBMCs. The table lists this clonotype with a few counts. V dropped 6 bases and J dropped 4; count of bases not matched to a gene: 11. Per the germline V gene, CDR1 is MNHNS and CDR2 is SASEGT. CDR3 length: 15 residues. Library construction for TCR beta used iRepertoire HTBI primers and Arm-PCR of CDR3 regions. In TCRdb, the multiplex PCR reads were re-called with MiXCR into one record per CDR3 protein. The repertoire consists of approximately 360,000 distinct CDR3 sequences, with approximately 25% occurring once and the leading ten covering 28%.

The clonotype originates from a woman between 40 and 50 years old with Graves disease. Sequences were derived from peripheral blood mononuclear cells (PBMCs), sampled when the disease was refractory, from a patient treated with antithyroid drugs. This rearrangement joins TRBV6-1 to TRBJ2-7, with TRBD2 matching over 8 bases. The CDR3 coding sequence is TGTGCCAGCAGCTCTCCGGGACTAGAGAGTTACGAGCAGTACTTC. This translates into CASSSPGLESYEQYF.